The entry that follows covers one T cell receptor (beta chain) sequence. The antigen is undetermined. The sample is drawn from a study of shared clonotypes between healthy human individuals. Points from the study as a whole: In having few donors, the study represented limited genetic and exposure-history diversity.

CD45RO-negative, CCR7-positively selected cells formed the naive CD8 fraction, excluding terminally differentiated effector memory CD45RA+ cells. Method: immunoSEQ multiplex PCR; TCRdb's copy keeps in-frame clones and lacks some. Of some 800,000 clones in the sample, nearly 95% were seen once. The sequence came from a man aged 25 to 45 in good health. The specimen sequenced was naive CD8+ T cells sorted from blood.

This chain's CDR3 is CATSRGGGSGFYNEQFF. The CDR3 nucleotides are TGTGCCACCAGCAGAGGTGGGGGTAGCGGATTCTACAATGAGCAGTTCTTC. This chain uses TRBV15 with TRBJ2-1; weak D call: TRBD2 (6 bases). Per the germline V gene, CDR1 is LNHNV and CDR2 is YYDKDF (reference sequence). The CDR3 is 17 residues long. V lost 1 base to trimming and J lost 3 bases, with 16 bases between them.